The 15 T cell receptor beta chains presented below share a single source sample, sequenced in a study of identical twins. MiXCR was run by TCRdb on the 5' RACE reads, yielding one entry per CDR3 protein. The profile shows about 200,000 distinct CDR3 sequences, about a tenth of them singletons. Sequencing used memory (CD45RO+) T cells sorted from blood. Every receptor here comes from a woman aged 18-35 years in good health.

This clonotype was found a few times. The chain uses TRBV7-9 and TRBJ2-4; the match to TRBD2 covers 9 bases. The ends lost 4 bases at V and 0 bases at J; junction bases unmatched: 7. The germline CDR1 and CDR2 sequences are SEHNR and FQNEAQ (reference sequence). The CDR3 runs to 17 residues. The chain's CDR3 is CASSSGGGAIAKNIQYF. Written as DNA, the CDR3 is TGTGCCAGCAGCTCTGGCGGGGGGGCAATAGCCAAAAACATTCAGTACTTC.

V and J are TRBV7-9 and TRBJ1-5; tentative D call: TRBD1 (6 bases). The CDR3 runs to 16 residues. Germline V gives CDR1 SEHNR, CDR2 FQNEAQ (reference sequence). V lost 0 bases and J lost 4, with 13 bases in between. The CDR3 reads CASSLARPGENQPQHF. The CDR3 DNA is TGTGCCAGCAGCTTAGCGAGGCCAGGGGAAAATCAGCCCCAGCATTTT.

The table lists this clonotype with a few counts. The chain couples TRBV20-1 to TRBJ2-5, with 7 bases that match TRBD2. The CDR3 covers 14 residues. The V segment lost 6 bases and the J segment 5 bases; nucleotides outside the gene matches: 12. CDR1 and CDR2 (germline): DFQATT, SNEGSKA (reference sequence). CDR3 sequence reads: CSALASGPVETQYF. The CDR3 DNA reads as TGCAGTGCGTTAGCTAGCGGTCCCGTCGAGACCCAGTACTTC.

This clonotype was counted between two and nine times. The chain carries TRBV7-2 and TRBJ2-5, with unresolved D. Germline loops: CDR1 SGHTA, CDR2 FQGNSA. Trimming shortened V by 6 bases and J by 1 base, and 3 bases separated the two germline ends. CDR3 length equals 11 residues. CDR3 sequence reads: CASRFQETQYF. As DNA, the CDR3 is TGTGCCAGCAGATTCCAAGAGACCCAGTACTTC.

This clonotype was observed a handful of times. The gene calls are TRBV25-1 and TRBJ1-1; the D gene is possibly TRBD1 (5 bases). Germline V gene sequence: CDR1 MGHDK, CDR2 SYGVNS. The CDR3 has 16 amino acids. Trimming removed 5 bases at V and 1 base at J, with 17 bases between. CDR3 sequence: CASSLGEGLRNTEAFF. The CDR3 region has the DNA TGTGCCAGCAGTTTAGGGGAGGGACTCCGGAACACTGAAGCTTTCTTT.

In this sample, this clonotype turned up a few times. The chain recombines TRBV20-1 with TRBJ2-3; D may correspond to TRBD1 or TRBD2 (5 bases each). V lost 6 bases, J lost 3 bases, and 13 bases lay in between. Looked up from germline, CDR1 is DFQATT and CDR2 is SNEGSKA (reference sequence). The CDR3 totals 13 residues. CDR3 bases: TGCAGTGCCCTGGGACCGCATACAGATACGCAGTATTTT. This sequence encodes CSALGPHTDTQYF.

This clonotype was recorded many times. This chain joins TRBV5-1 and TRBJ2-1; D unclear. The V gene lost 4 bases and the J gene lost 5 bases, with 19 bases spanning the gap. Germline CDR1 SGHRS, CDR2 YFSETQ. The CDR3 is made up of 16 amino acids. The CDR3 is CASSTIVASLDNEQFF. The CDR3 DNA reads TGCGCCAGCAGCACCATAGTGGCGTCCCTTGACAATGAGCAGTTCTTC. The full variable domain, its missing parts supplied by reference TRBV5-1 and TRBJ2-1, is KAGVTQTPRYLIKTRGQQVTLSCSPISGHRSVSWYQQTPGQGLQFLFEYFSETQRNKGNFPGRFSGRQFSNSRSEMNVSTLELGDSALYLCASSTIVASLDNEQFFGPGTRLTVL.

This clonotype was observed a handful of times. This chain joins TRBV7-2 and TRBJ1-1, with D hard to call. The CDR3 runs to 11 residues. Germline V CDR1 and CDR2: SGHTA, FQGNSA. Trimming stripped 4 bases from V and 3 bases from J, with 3 bases between. The CDR3 DNA follows: TGTGCCAGCAGCTACCACACTGAAGCTTTCTTT. Protein sequence: CASSYHTEAFF.

This clonotype was seen a handful of times. This sequence joins TRBV12-3 or TRBV12-4 and TRBJ2-3, with 8 bases lining up with TRBD2. The CDR3 length is 15 residues. The junction had 7 bases not matched to a gene; V was cut back by 3 bases and J by 5 bases. The DNA for the CDR3 is TGTGCCAGCAGTTTGGTGCCGGGGGGGCGAGATACGCAGTATTTT. Its protein product is CASSLVPGGRDTQYF.

V gene TRBV7-2 combines with J gene TRBJ2-1; possible D gene TRBD2, 5 bases. The germline V gene encodes CDR1 SGHTA and CDR2 FQGNSA. Deletions cut 1 base from V and 15 bases from J, with 13 bases between. The CDR3 extends over 12 amino acids. The CDR3 protein is CASSLDLGRGFF. The CDR3 DNA reads as TGTGCCAGCAGCTTAGATCTAGGACGGGGGTTCTTC.

This clonotype showed up just a few times. V usage is TRBV12-3 or TRBV12-4 and J usage is TRBJ2-5; D call uncertain. V was clipped by 5 bases and J by 5 bases, with 12 bases between them. The CDR3 covers 13 residues. The CDR3 nucleotides read TGTGCCAGCAGTCCGGGCCGTTGGGAGACCCAGTACTTC. It encodes CASSPGRWETQYF.

This clonotype is deemed medium-sized. The gene calls are TRBV12-3 or TRBV12-4 and TRBJ1-2, with 8 bases matching TRBD1. V shed 3 bases and J 5 bases; nucleotides not matched to a gene: 5. This CDR3 has 14 amino acids. CDR3 sequence reads: CASSFRTGSYGYTF. The CDR3 coding sequence is TGTGCCAGCAGTTTCAGGACAGGGTCTTATGGCTACACCTTC.

This clonotype was found a few times. The genes are TRBV12-3 or TRBV12-4 and TRBJ2-2; D may be TRBD1 (6 bases). The CDR3 is made up of 17 amino acids. V was pared by 7 bases and J by 5 bases, with 23 bases between. CDR3 sequence: CASTPRGGHGITGELFF. CDR3 DNA: TGTGCCAGCACTCCCCGAGGGGGTCATGGGATAACCGGGGAGCTGTTTTTT.

A few counts support this clonotype. The J gene is TRBJ2-1, the V gene TRBV18; 12 bases agree with TRBD2. CDR3 length equals 16 residues. The germline CDR1 and CDR2 sequences are KGHSH and LQKENI. Trimming at V came to 0 bases and at J to 7 bases, leaving 4 bases not matched to a gene. CDR3 loop: CASSPPTSGRKNEQFF. The CDR3 DNA is TGTGCCAGCTCACCACCGACTAGCGGGAGAAAAAATGAGCAGTTCTTC.

V usage is TRBV3-1 and J usage is TRBJ1-1; D ambiguous. Germline CDR1 LGHDT, CDR2 YNNKEL (reference sequence). The CDR3 sequence is 14 residues long. V was pared by 4 bases and J by 8 bases, with 17 bases between. CDR3 region: CASSRLGRVGEAFF. CDR3 nucleotide sequence: TGTGCCAGCAGCCGACTGGGGAGGGTAGGAGAAGCTTTCTTT.